Below, 14 T cell receptor beta chains from the same sample are listed, as sequenced in a study of human CD8 memory T cell subsets. TCR beta libraries were made by UMI-labeled 5' RACE. Each CDR3 protein gets one entry after TCRdb re-called the 5' RACE reads with MiXCR. This repertoire shows 8,300 or so distinct CDR3 sequences, 3% to 5% found once; its top ten account for 35% to 40%. The sample consisted of CD8+ T cells from PBMCs. The receptors originated from a human donor in good health.

In its sample, this clonotype ranks as medium-sized. The V and J genes are TRBV29-1 and TRBJ2-3, with 12 bases identical to TRBD2. The CDR3 is 16 residues long. Per germline, CDR1 SQVTM and CDR2 ANQGSEA. V lost 4 bases to trimming and J lost 2 bases; unmatched junction nucleotides: 7. CDR3 residues: CSVAATSGGFTDTQYF. The CDR3 coding sequence is TGCAGCGTTGCAGCGACTAGCGGGGGTTTCACAGATACGCAGTATTTT.

Many counts were recorded for this clonotype. The gene calls are TRBV28 and TRBJ2-7, with 7 bases lining up with TRBD1. Germline V gene data show CDR1 as MDHEN and CDR2 as SYDVKM. The CDR3 contains 17 residues. The junction had 16 bases not matched to a gene; V was cut back by 7 bases and J by 1 base. Written as DNA, the CDR3 is TGTGCCAGCACCCAGAGTTCGTGGACAGGAGAATCCTACGAGCAGTACTTC. Its protein is CASTQSSWTGESYEQYF. The full variable domain, its missing parts supplied by reference TRBV28 and TRBJ2-7, is DVKVTQSSRYLVKRTGEKVFLECVQDMDHENMFWYRQDPGLGLRLIYFSYDVKMKEKGDIPEGYSVSREKKERFSLILESASTNQTSMYLCASTQSSWTGESYEQYFGPGTRLTVT.

This clonotype was observed at least ten times. The V call is TRBV7-9, the J call TRBJ2-7, with D possibly matching TRBD1 (5 bases). The CDR3 totals 16 residues. In germline, CDR1 is SEHNR, CDR2 FQNEAQ (reference sequence). Trimming stripped 6 bases from V and 3 bases from J, with 21 bases between. The CDR3 sequence is CASSGPQGLADYEQYF. The CDR3, as DNA: TGTGCCAGCAGTGGGCCTCAGGGTCTGGCAGACTACGAGCAGTACTTC.

With respect to this clonotype: A junction end diverges from the germline sequence, so it may reflect a read error. The chain combines TRBV7-9 with TRBJ1-5, with D possibly being TRBD1 (5 bases). Germline loops: CDR1 SEHNR, CDR2 FQNEAQ (reference sequence). The CDR3 contains 15 residues. Written as DNA, the CDR3 is TGCTCCAGCAGCCAGGGAGGGGCAGCGAATCAGCCCCAGCATTTT. Protein product: CSSSQGGAANQPQHF.

This clonotype showed up many times. The chain combines TRBV6-2 or TRBV6-3 with TRBJ2-2; 14 positions agree with TRBD2. With V trimmed by 7 bases and J by 5 bases, 9 bases remained unmatched. The germline V gene encodes CDR1 MNHEY and CDR2 SVGEGT. CDR3 length: 17 residues. The CDR3 DNA is TGTGCCAGCACCACAGGACTAGCGGGGGGCCCGACCGGGGAGCTGTTTTTT. Translated, it gives CASTTGLAGGPTGELFF.

This chain links TRBV19 with TRBJ2-3; 7 bases are shared with TRBD2. Germline V gene data show CDR1 as LNHDA and CDR2 as SQIVND (reference sequence). With V trimmed by 0 bases and J by 0 bases, 9 bases remained unmatched. The CDR3 extends over 18 amino acids. This CDR3 reads CASSIDLWGLRSTDTQYF. The CDR3 DNA is TGTGCCAGTAGTATAGATCTATGGGGACTACGCAGCACAGATACGCAGTATTTT.

This clonotype appeared many times. The chain carries TRBV12-3 or TRBV12-4 and TRBJ1-4; D gene unclear. Trimming removed 3 bases at V and 0 bases at J, with 5 bases between. The CDR3 runs 14 residues. Written as DNA, the CDR3 is TGTGCCAGCAGTTTCCCTGCAACTAATGAAAAACTGTTTTTT. Residues: CASSFPATNEKLFF.

This clonotype was seen only a few times. The J gene is TRBJ2-3, the V gene TRBV4-3; 12 nucleotides line up with TRBD2. CDR1 is LGHNA and CDR2 is YSLEER in the germline V gene. V was pared by 0 bases and J by 4 bases, with 5 bases of the junction left unmatched. The CDR3 covers 17 residues. The CDR3 region is CASSQDSGTSGPDTQYF. The CDR3 region has the DNA TGCGCCAGCAGCCAAGATTCCGGGACTAGCGGGCCAGATACGCAGTATTTT.

This clonotype showed up many times. J is TRBJ2-7 and V is TRBV7-8; D is uncertain. CDR3 length: 12 residues. Germline V CDR1 and CDR2: SGHVS, FQNEAQ. V was clipped by 2 bases and J by 2 bases, with 4 bases between them. The CDR3 reads CASSLRTYEQYF. CDR3 DNA sequence: TGTGCCAGCAGCTTACGGACCTACGAGCAGTACTTC.

This clonotype was counted at least ten times. The rearrangement joins TRBV27 to TRBJ2-1, with D possibly being TRBD2 (5 bases). The CDR3 loop spans 13 amino acids. CDR1 MNHEY and CDR2 SMNVEV come from the germline V gene (reference sequence). With 0 bases removed from V and 7 bases from J, the gap between germline ends came to 7 bases. CDR3 bases: TGTGCCAGCAGTTTATCTCGAGGGAATGAGCAGTTCTTC. Its translation is CASSLSRGNEQFF.

V gene TRBV12-3 or TRBV12-4 combines with J gene TRBJ2-1; TRBD1 agrees at 9 bases. With V trimmed by 6 bases and J by 8 bases, 5 bases remained unmatched. CDR3 size: 13 residues. CDR3 region: CASSPTGGDEQFF. Written as DNA, the CDR3 is TGTGCCAGCAGCCCCACAGGGGGCGATGAGCAGTTCTTC.

The J gene is TRBJ2-1, the V gene TRBV10-3; perhaps TRBD2 as D (5 bases). Germline CDR1 ENHRY, CDR2 SYGVKD. CDR3 size: 15 residues. Trimming stripped 5 bases from V and 3 bases from J, with 14 bases between. CDR3 sequence: CAISSAGVDYNEQFF. The CDR3 DNA reads as TGTGCCATCAGTTCCGCGGGTGTGGACTACAATGAGCAGTTCTTC.

This clonotype was counted many times. This chain joins TRBV23-1 and TRBJ1-1; D gene uncertain. TRBV23-1 is sorted into the ORF group, with uncertain function. CDR3 size: 16 residues. Trimming cost V 0 bases and J 4 bases, with 15 bases left between them. This chain's CDR3 is CASSQSEAGVGTEAFF. Here the CDR3 DNA reads TGCGCCAGCAGTCAATCGGAGGCAGGTGTTGGCACTGAAGCTTTCTTT.

This clonotype rates as medium-sized (0.01 to 0.1%). V usage is TRBV27 and J usage is TRBJ1-2; a weak D match, TRBD1 (6 bases). The V end was cut by 2 bases, the J end by 8 bases, with 18 bases between. Germline V gene lookup returns CDR1 MNHEY and CDR2 SMNVEV (reference sequence). The CDR3 has 15 amino acids. The CDR3 DNA sequence: TGTGCCAGCAGTTTAACCGGACAGTGGCTCTACGGCTACACCTTC. Translation: CASSLTGQWLYGYTF.